The rows below give T cell receptor beta chains drawn from one sample of a study of T-cell reconstitution after alpha-beta-depleted transplantation in children. TCRdb reprocessed the PCR reads with MiXCR, giving one entry per CDR3 protein. The sample shows around 530,000 distinct CDR3 sequences, 30% to 35% of them seen only once. The sample was PBMCs from the stem cell graft donor, taken from the stem cell graft. These receptors were taken from a human donor who donated a stem cell graft to a child with aplastic anemia. CDR3s include the opening cysteine and the closing phenylalanine or tryptophan.

V	J	CDR3
TRBV29-1	TRBJ2-2	CSVAFGKNTGELFF
TRBV25-1	TRBJ1-5	CASSAEGSQPQHF
TRBV29-1	TRBJ1-1	CSVPKEGRNTEAFF
TRBV11-2	TRBJ2-1	CASSLGPGLAGPSSYNEQFF
TRBV20-1	TRBJ2-4	CSARAGLAGRLVENIQYF
TRBV27	TRBJ2-2	CASSPRGRGTFTGELFF
TRBV29-1	TRBJ1-2	CSVSKGSYGYTF
TRBV7-9	TRBJ2-5	CASSLGSAEETQYF
TRBV27	TRBJ2-7	CASSYRARDKQYF
TRBV12-3/TRBV12-4	TRBJ2-7	CASSASGRAYEQYF
TRBV7-8	TRBJ2-2	CASSQRGLNTGELFF
TRBV18	TRBJ2-7	CASAASSGSSYEQYF
TRBV11-2	TRBJ2-7	CASRYGLDPYEQYF
TRBV28	TRBJ2-7	CASTSVADSYEQYF
TRBV29-1	TRBJ2-3	CSVEVTGVEQYF
TRBV5-1	TRBJ2-3	CASSLAKMLARAPTSTDTQYF
TRBV29-1	TRBJ1-1	CSVGARDRGFGTEAFF
TRBV29-1	TRBJ2-2	CSVEDLGQGVTGELFF
TRBV4-2	TRBJ1-1	CASSQDWGGPMISFF
TRBV12-3/TRBV12-4	TRBJ2-2	CASSLPPNTGELFF
TRBV6-2/TRBV6-3	TRBJ2-2	CASSYWTTNTGELFF
TRBV6-1	TRBJ2-2	CASTLSRVDTGELFF
TRBV7-9	TRBJ2-3	CASSWTASTDTQYF
TRBV5-4	TRBJ2-3	CASSPPAFTDTQYF